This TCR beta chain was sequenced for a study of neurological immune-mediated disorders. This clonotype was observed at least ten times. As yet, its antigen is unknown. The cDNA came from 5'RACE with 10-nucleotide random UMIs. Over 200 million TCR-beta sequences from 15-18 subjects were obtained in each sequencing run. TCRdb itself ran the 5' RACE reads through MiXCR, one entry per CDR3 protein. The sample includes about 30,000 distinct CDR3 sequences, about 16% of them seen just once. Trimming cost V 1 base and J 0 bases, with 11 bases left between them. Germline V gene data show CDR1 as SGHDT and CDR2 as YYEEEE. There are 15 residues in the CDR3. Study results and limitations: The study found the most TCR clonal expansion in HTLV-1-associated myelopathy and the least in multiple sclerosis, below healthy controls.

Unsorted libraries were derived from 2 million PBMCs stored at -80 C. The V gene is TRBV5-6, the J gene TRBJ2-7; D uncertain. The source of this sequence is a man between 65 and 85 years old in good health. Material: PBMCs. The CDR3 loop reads CASSLLQVVSYEQYF. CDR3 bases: TGTGCCAGCAGCTTGCTCCAGGTCGTCTCCTACGAGCAGTACTTC.